Given below is one TCR beta chain in context. This clonotype has only a few counts. No antigen is known for it. Per-nucleotide qualities are absent, and no much larger clonotype sits a single base away. The sample belongs to a study of robustness of blood B and T cell sequencing listed by TCRdb under 2018. Concerning the study at large: The study aimed to determine how much peripheral blood is needed to reliably characterize an individual's TCRbeta and IgG repertoires. Two replicate TCRbeta cDNA libraries were prepared from one shared RNA pool from a single 10 ml draw, serving as technical replicates. In each of the ten independently drawn blood samples, TCRbeta and IgG repertoires were quantified. The full study reports these points: When technical replicate libraries were compared, nearly 95% of the top 10,000 TCRbeta clonotypes in one library also turned up in the other. A full plateau was not reached by TCRbeta rarefaction curves, suggesting under-sequencing or many low-abundance clonotypes. Evidence of cross-contamination, likely resulting from batch processing, was observed in one pair of TCRbeta libraries, and the UMI-sequence pairs shared between the two libraries were removed. Immediate fractionation was required for EDTA tubes, so the use of EDTA tubes in multi-site collections was limited. The 1,000 most abundant TCRbeta clonotypes from the pooled draws were detected in every single 10 ml sample. Overlap of rare TCRbeta clonotypes did not improve with pooling tubes, implying much larger blood volumes would be needed to capture them. Coverage of the top 10,000 TCRbeta clonotypes approached saturation when 3 or 4 tubes (about 27-40 ml blood) were combined.

The library came from PCR. Sequencing was carried out with an Illumina MiSeq. cDNA was made using SMARTScribe reverse transcriptase and a 5' template-switch oligo that added a universal priming site. The template-switch oligo carried a 12-nucleotide random unique molecular identifier (UMI) that tagged each cDNA molecule. During reverse transcription, TCRbeta transcripts were targeted using chain-specific reverse primers. Uracil DNA glycosylase treatment removed residual template-switch adapters, and cDNA was purified with a Qiagen MinElute kit. For the first PCR, KAPA HiFi HotStart ReadyMix was used for approximately 25 cycles, with amplification split across four 50 ul reactions containing step-out primers. Before any further amplification, the products of the first-round PCR were gel-purified. Illumina Nextera adapters were added in a second roughly 8-cycle PCR, after which libraries were purified and pooled. A 50-nucleotide 5' read captured the UMI barcode for each TCRbeta molecule. The authors processed their data as follows. The MIGEC toolkit was used to group reads by UMI into consensus reads. PEAR was used to merge forward and reverse consensus reads into final reads. Identical UMI-sequence pairs shared across libraries were treated as cross-sample contamination and removed by a custom decontamination script. MIGMAP, a wrapper around IgBLAST, was used to carry out V(D)J assignment and CDR3 extraction. A TCR clonotype was defined as sharing the same V gene, J gene and CDR3 amino acid sequence, and CDR1 and CDR2 were not sequenced. TCRdb cleaned the public reads at Q25 with fastp, built clones with MiXCR and kept in-frame beta chains. Every CDR3 protein is listed once, alongside the most common genes and DNA of its rows. TCRdb's processing, not the authors', yielded these V and J calls. In this sample the table shows some 1,600 distinct CDR3 sequences, over 55% of which occur a single time. The ten largest account for about 33% of the sample.

From a lookup of the germline V gene, CDR1 and CDR2 are SNHLY and FYNNEI. For this chain, trimming is 7 bases at the V end and 5 bases at the J end, and the number of junction bases without a gene match is 7. The CDR3 sequence holds 13 residues, the cysteine and phenylalanine included. The DNA shown is the 39-base CDR3, in frame from base 1. mRNA, which captures expressed receptors, was used instead of genomic DNA for quantification of TCRbeta repertoires. Without any cell sorting, leukocytes from the buffy coat were collected into Trizol, and RNA was extracted using the Direct-zol RNA MiniPrep Plus kit. EDTA blood tubes were centrifuged immediately at 4°C to separate plasma, buffy coat and red blood cells.

The sequence links TRBV2 to TRBJ1-1; TRBD1 fits 7 bases in the junction. Sample: peripheral blood. This sequence was found in a human donor in good health. The DNA sequence is given as TGTGCCAGCACTCTAGGGGGCTGGACTGAAGCTTTCTTT. The translation is CASTLGGWTEAFF.